This T cell receptor (beta chain) was documented in a study of CD8+ T cells in alopecia areata. The sequencing template was cDNA reverse transcribed from extracted RNA. Data came from immunoSEQ multiplex PCR; TCRdb stores just in-frame clones and leaves some out. The table includes fewer than 150,000 clones, about 61% detected once. Stated treatment: oral pan-JAK inhibitor, 5-10 mg twice daily. The CDR3 length is 15 residues. V lost 0 bases, J lost 1 base, and 10 bases lay in between. Germline CDR1 LGHNA, CDR2 YSLEER. Sequences were derived from CD8+ T cells sorted from blood, sampled at week 4, from a patient treated with tofacitinib. The clonotype was recovered from a human donor with alopecia areata. The V gene is TRBV4-3, the J gene TRBJ2-7; D unclear. The CDR3 is CASSQDLGPSYEQYF. DNA of the CDR3: TGCGCCAGCAGCCAAGATCTGGGCCCTTCCTACGAGCAGTACTTC.